This T cell receptor beta chain was found in a study of blood T cell repertoires in COVID-19. On the study more broadly: COVID-19 samples, acute and convalescent, were from the United States, Italy and Spain. Nucleic acid was either cDNA or gDNA, and it came from T cells, B-cell-depleted T cells, or PBMCs.

In the authors' workflow: The assay estimated nucleated cells by amplifying reference gene primers. The data were produced by immunoSEQ multiplex PCR, yet TCRdb's version contains in-frame clones alone and is incomplete. The D gene and trimming were derived from the DNA, and the V and J assignments and clone size from that table. This table holds some 200,000 clones, about four fifths found once. The CDR3 runs to 14 residues. Germline CDR1 and CDR2: SEHNR and FQNEAQ (reference sequence). The V gene lost 5 bases and the J gene lost 0 bases, with 11 bases spanning the gap. The clonotype was recovered from a woman aged 40 to 55 with acute or convalescent COVID-19. The sequenced material came from peripheral blood. V gene TRBV7-9 combines with J gene TRBJ2-7; D gene ambiguous. CDR3 sequence: CASSPKTDSYEQYF. The CDR3 DNA follows: TGTGCCAGCAGCCCGAAAACAGACTCCTACGAGCAGTACTTC.